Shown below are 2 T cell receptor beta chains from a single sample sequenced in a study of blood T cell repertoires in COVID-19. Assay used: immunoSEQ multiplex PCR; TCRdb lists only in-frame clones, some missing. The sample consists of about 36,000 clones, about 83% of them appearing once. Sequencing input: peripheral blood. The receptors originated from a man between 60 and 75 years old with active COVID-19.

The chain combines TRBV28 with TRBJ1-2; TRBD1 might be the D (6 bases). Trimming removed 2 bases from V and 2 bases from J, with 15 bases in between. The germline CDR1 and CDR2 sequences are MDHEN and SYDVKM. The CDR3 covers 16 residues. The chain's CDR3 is CASSLAGAMPNYGYTF. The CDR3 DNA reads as TGTGCCAGCAGTTTAGCAGGGGCGATGCCCAACTATGGCTACACCTTC.

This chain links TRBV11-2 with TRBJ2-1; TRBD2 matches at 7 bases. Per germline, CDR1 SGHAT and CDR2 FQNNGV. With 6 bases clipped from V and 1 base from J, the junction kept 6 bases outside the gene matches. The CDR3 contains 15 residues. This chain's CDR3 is CASRAASGSYNEQFF. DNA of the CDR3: TGTGCCAGCAGGGCCGCTAGCGGATCCTACAATGAGCAGTTCTTC.